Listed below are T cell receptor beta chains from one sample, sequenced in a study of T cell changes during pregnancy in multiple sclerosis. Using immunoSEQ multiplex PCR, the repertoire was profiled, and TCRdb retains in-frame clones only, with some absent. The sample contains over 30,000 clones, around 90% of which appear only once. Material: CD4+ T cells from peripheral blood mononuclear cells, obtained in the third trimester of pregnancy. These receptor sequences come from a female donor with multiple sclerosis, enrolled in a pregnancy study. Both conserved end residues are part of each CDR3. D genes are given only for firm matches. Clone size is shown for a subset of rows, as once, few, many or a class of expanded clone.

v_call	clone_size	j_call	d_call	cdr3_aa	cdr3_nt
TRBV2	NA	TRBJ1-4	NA	CASSEMGRNEKLFF	TGTGCCAGCAGTGAAATGGGGCGAAATGAAAAACTGTTTTTT
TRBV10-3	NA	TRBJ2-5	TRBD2	CAISKGLAGGVETQYF	TGTGCCATCAGTAAAGGACTAGCGGGAGGAGTTGAGACCCAGTACTTC
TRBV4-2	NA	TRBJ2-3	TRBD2	CASSQEGGSRPDTQYF	TGTGCCAGCAGCCAAGAAGGCGGGAGTAGACCAGATACGCAGTATTTT
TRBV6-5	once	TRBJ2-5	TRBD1	CASSYSRTGGWETQYF	TGTGCCAGCAGTTACTCTAGGACAGGGGGCTGGGAGACCCAGTACTTC
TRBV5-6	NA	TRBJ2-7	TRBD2	CASSFFLWAGDYEQYF	TGTGCCAGCAGCTTCTTCCTCTGGGCGGGAGACTACGAGCAGTACTTC
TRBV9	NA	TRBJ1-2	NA	CASSVATDTAYGYTF	TGTGCCAGCAGCGTAGCTACGGATACAGCTTATGGCTACACCTTC
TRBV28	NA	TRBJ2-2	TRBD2	CASSLLRLAGGTGELFF	TGTGCCAGCAGTTTATTACGACTAGCGGGAGGGACCGGGGAGCTGTTTTTT
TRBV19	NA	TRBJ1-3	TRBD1	CAVTGTASGNTIYF	TGTGCCGTAACCGGGACAGCATCTGGAAACACCATATATTTT
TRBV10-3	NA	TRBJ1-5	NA	CAISESRVGMSNQPQHF	TGTGCCATCAGTGAGTCGAGGGTTGGGATGAGCAATCAGCCCCAGCATTTT
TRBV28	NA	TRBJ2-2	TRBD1	CASSLPGQGTGELFF	TGTGCCAGCAGTCTTCCGGGACAGGGGACCGGGGAGCTGTTTTTT
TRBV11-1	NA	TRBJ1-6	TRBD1	CASTTGDSNNSPLHF	TGTGCCAGCACCACGGGGGACAGCAATAATTCACCCCTCCACTTT
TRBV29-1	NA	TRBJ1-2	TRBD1	CSGGGQGSGYTF	TGCAGCGGTGGGGGACAGGGGTCCGGCTACACCTTC
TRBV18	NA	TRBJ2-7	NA	CASSPGTQGWQYF	TGTGCCAGCTCACCTGGGACTCAAGGTTGGCAGTACTTC
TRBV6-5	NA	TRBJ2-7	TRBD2	CASSYPGLVNEQYF	TGTGCCAGCAGTTACCCCGGACTAGTTAACGAGCAGTACTTC
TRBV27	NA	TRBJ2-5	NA	CASSPRDVQGWWETQYF	TGTGCCAGCAGTCCCCGAGACGTCCAGGGATGGTGGGAGACCCAGTACTTC
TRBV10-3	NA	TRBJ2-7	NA	CAISEYREGYEQYF	TGTGCCATCAGTGAGTACAGGGAGGGCTACGAGCAGTACTTC
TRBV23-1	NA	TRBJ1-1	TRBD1	CASSRFTGDSEAFF	TGCGCCAGCAGTCGATTCACAGGGGATTCTGAAGCTTTCTTT
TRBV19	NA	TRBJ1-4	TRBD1	CASLMRGGTGEKLFF	TGTGCCAGCCTAATGAGGGGCGGGACAGGCGAAAAACTGTTTTTT
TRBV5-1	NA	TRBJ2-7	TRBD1	CASSLVGTEAYEQYF	TGCGCCAGCAGCTTGGTTGGGACAGAAGCCTACGAGCAGTACTTC
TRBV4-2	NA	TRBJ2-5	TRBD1	CASSQGQGVGETQYF	TGTGCCAGCAGCCAGGGACAGGGGGTAGGGGAGACCCAGTACTTC
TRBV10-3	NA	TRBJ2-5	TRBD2	CAISESWGLAGEETQYF	TGTGCCATCAGTGAGTCGTGGGGACTAGCGGGAGAAGAGACCCAGTACTTC
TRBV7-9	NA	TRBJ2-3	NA	CASSSRQLTDTQYF	TGTGCCAGCAGCTCAAGACAGCTCACAGATACGCAGTATTTT
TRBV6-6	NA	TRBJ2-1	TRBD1	CASSNGQGSNEQFF	TGTGCCAGCAGTAACGGACAGGGGTCGAATGAGCAGTTCTTC
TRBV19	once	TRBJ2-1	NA	CASRSGWGLVHEQFF	TGTGCCAGCAGGTCAGGGTGGGGTCTGGTCCATGAGCAGTTCTTC
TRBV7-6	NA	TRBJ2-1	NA	CASSLERSSYNEQFF	TGTGCCAGCAGCCTGGAGAGGAGCTCCTACAATGAGCAGTTCTTC
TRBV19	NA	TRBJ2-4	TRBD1	CASTDRAQNIQYF	TGTGCCAGTACAGACAGGGCGCAAAACATTCAGTACTTC
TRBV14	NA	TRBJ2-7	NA	CASSRNSFYEQYF	TGTGCCAGCAGCCGGAACAGCTTCTACGAGCAGTACTTC
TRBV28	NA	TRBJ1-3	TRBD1	CASSLKGAGGNTIYF	TGTGCCAGCAGTTTAAAGGGGGCAGGTGGAAACACCATATATTTT
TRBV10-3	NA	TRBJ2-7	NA	CAVQRDISYEQYF	TGTGCCGTCCAGCGGGACATCTCCTACGAGCAGTACTTC
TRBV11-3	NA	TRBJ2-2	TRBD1	CASSWRQGGELFF	TGTGCCAGCAGCTGGAGACAGGGCGGGGAGCTGTTTTTT
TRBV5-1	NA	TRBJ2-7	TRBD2	CASSPGLAGGGHEQYF	TGCGCCAGCAGCCCTGGACTAGCGGGAGGGGGCCACGAGCAGTACTTC
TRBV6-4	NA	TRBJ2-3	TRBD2	CASPGTSGRATDTQYF	TGTGCCAGCCCGGGGACTAGCGGGAGGGCCACAGATACGCAGTATTTT
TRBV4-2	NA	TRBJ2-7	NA	CASSQASVAYEQYF	TGTGCCAGCAGCCAAGCATCGGTAGCCTACGAGCAGTACTTC
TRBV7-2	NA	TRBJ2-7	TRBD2	CASSLVGTSGAEQYF	TGTGCCAGCAGCTTAGTCGGGACTAGCGGAGCCGAGCAGTACTTC
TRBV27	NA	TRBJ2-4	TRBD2	CASSVHALAGTPVAKNIQYF	TGTGCCAGCAGTGTACATGCCCTAGCGGGGACCCCGGTAGCCAAAAACATTCAGTACTTC
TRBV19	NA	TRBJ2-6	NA	CASSFGANVLTF	TGTGCCAGTAGCTTTGGGGCCAACGTCCTGACTTTC
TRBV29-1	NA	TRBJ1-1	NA	CSVEDTDEAFF	TGCAGCGTTGAAGACACAGATGAGGCTTTCTTT
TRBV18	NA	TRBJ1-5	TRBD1	CASSPGTGGNQPQHF	TGTGCCAGCTCGCCCGGGACAGGGGGTAATCAGCCCCAGCATTTT
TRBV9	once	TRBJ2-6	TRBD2	CASSTSGTSVRSGANVLTF	TGTGCCAGCAGCACTTCCGGGACTAGCGTTCGCTCTGGGGCCAACGTCCTGACTTTC
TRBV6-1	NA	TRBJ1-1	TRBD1	CASSEIVRDRGKAFF	TGTGCCAGCAGTGAAATAGTACGGGACAGGGGGAAAGCTTTCTTT
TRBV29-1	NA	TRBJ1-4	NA	CSVEFEDEKLFF	TGCAGCGTTGAATTTGAGGATGAAAAACTGTTTTTT
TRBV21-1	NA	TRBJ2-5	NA	CASGTVGGGSGVETQYF	NA
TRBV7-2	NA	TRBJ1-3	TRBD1	CASSQDRGGNTIYF	TGTGCCAGCAGTCAAGACAGGGGGGGGAACACCATATATTTT
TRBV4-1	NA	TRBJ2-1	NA	CASSRPWGESYNEQFF	TGCGCCAGCAGCCGACCTTGGGGGGAGAGCTACAATGAGCAGTTCTTC
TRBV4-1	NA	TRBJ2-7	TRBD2	CASTRIAGNQGYEQYF	TGCGCCAGCACCAGGATAGCGGGAAATCAAGGATACGAGCAGTACTTC
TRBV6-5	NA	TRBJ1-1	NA	CASSYAGGGEAFF	TGTGCCAGCAGTTACGCCGGGGGTGGTGAAGCTTTCTTT
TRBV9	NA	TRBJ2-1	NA	CASSVEESYRNEQFF	TGTGCCAGCAGCGTAGAGGAGAGTTATCGGAATGAGCAGTTCTTC
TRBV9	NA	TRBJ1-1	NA	CASNRQENTEAFF	TGTGCCAGCAACCGACAGGAGAACACTGAAGCTTTCTTT
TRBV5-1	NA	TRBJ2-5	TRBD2	CASSWGVAGGQETQYF	TGCGCCAGCAGCTGGGGGGTAGCGGGAGGTCAAGAGACCCAGTACTTC